This T cell receptor (beta chain) was observed in a study of regulatory T cells in long-lasting Graves disease. Background on the study: Persistence in Graves' disease required over 5 years of antithyroid drugs plus positive TSH receptor antibodies.

Regarding this clonotype: The antigen is not known.

V lost 6 bases and J lost 3; bases outside the gene matches: 3. Germline V CDR1 and CDR2: MDHEN, SYDVKM. This CDR3 region has 13 residues. Points from the study as a whole: Persistent disease was associated with favored TRBV28 usage and with favored use of TRBJ1-2 and TRBJ2-5.

Indicated time point: persistent/refractory GD, antithyroid drugs over 5 years with positive TRAb. Preparation of the TCR library used RNA extracted from PBMCs. It was by American Thyroid Association guidelines that Graves' disease was diagnosed. iRepertoire HTBI primers and Arm-PCR of CDR3 regions built TCR beta libraries. From the multiplex PCR reads, TCRdb called clonotypes with MiXCR, one entry per CDR3 protein. The table records 400,000 to 600,000 distinct CDR3 sequences, roughly 21% of them present only once. Sequenced material: peripheral blood mononuclear cells (PBMCs), taken when the disease was refractory, from a patient treated with antithyroid drugs. The chain combines TRBV28 with TRBJ2-3; 7 positions match TRBD1. The sequence derives from a female donor with Graves disease. The chain's CDR3 is CASSDRVTDTQYF. The CDR3 DNA is TGTGCCAGCAGCGACAGGGTGACAGATACGCAGTATTTT.